The 10 T cell receptor beta chains below all came from one sample that was sequenced in a study of T cell responses to AZD1222 COVID-19 vaccine (dated by TCRdb to about 2021). The method behind the library was the immunoSEQ multiplex PCR assay. In its TCRdb copy, this immuneACCESS table keeps in-frame sequences only and misses some clones. Where compared with another copy, unresolved V genes explain less than half of these, and the others have no known cause. The sample data list about 120,000 clones, and roughly 88% of these were observed just once. Of the sample, 4% to 5.5% is held by the ten largest clones. The sample's time point label is to be understood as: baseline before first vaccination. Source: peripheral blood, taken on day 0 of AZD1222 vaccination. The receptors were gathered from an adult in good health.

V usage is TRBV27 and J usage is TRBJ1-2; 12 bases align to TRBD1. This CDR3 is built from 15 residues. Germline CDR1 reads MNHEY; CDR2 reads SMNVEV (reference sequence). The trim removed 4 bases at V and 7 bases at J, leaving 7 bases unmatched. The CDR3 DNA follows: TGTGCCAGCAGTTATGAAGGGACAGGGGGCTCTGGCTACACCTTC. Translated: CASSYEGTGGSGYTF.

The rearrangement uses TRBV4-1 and TRBJ1-1, with 7 bases fitting TRBD1. V lost 4 bases and J lost 5; bases outside the gene matches: 10. The CDR3 length is 15 residues. CDR1 MGHRA and CDR2 YSYEKL come from the germline V gene. The CDR3 protein is CASSPRDRAGTEAFF. CDR3 DNA: TGCGCCAGCAGCCCCCGAGACAGGGCTGGGACTGAAGCTTTCTTT.

The chain is built from TRBV7-8 and TRBJ2-7, with 7 bases aligning to TRBD1. Germline V lookup: CDR1 SGHVS, CDR2 FQNEAQ. J lost 6 bases, V lost 5 bases, and 10 bases had no gene match. The CDR3 runs to 14 residues. The CDR3 DNA reads TGTGCCAGCAGCCGTGTCTACCGGGACAGCGAGCAGTACTTC. Amino acid sequence: CASSRVYRDSEQYF.

The CDR3: CARLCGFESEAFF. CDR3 sequence (DNA): TGTGCCCGCCTATGTGGGTTCGAGTCTGAAGCTTTCTTT. V is TRBV21-1 and J is TRBJ1-1. TRBV21-1 is reported as a pseudogene. The CDR3 is 13 amino acids.

V gene TRBV10-3 combines with J gene TRBJ1-1; possible D gene TRBD1, 5 bases. This CDR3 is 15 amino acids long. V was pared by 10 bases and J by 0 bases, with 18 bases between. Germline V lookup: CDR1 ENHRY, CDR2 SYGVKD. CDR3 residues: CATIRGLGMNTEAFF. CDR3 sequence (DNA): TGTGCCACTATAAGGGGTTTAGGTATGAACACTGAAGCTTTCTTT.

V is TRBV7-2 and J is TRBJ2-1; 8 nucleotides line up with TRBD2. The ends lost 2 bases at V and 2 bases at J; junction bases unmatched: 2. The CDR3 loop spans 15 amino acids. Germline CDR1 and CDR2: SGHTA and FQGNSA. The CDR3 spells CASSLSGGPYNEQFF. The CDR3 DNA is TGTGCCAGCAGCTTAAGCGGGGGCCCCTACAATGAGCAGTTCTTC.

The chain couples TRBV9 to TRBJ1-4; a weak D match, TRBD1 (5 bases). The ends were cut back, 0 bases at V and 4 bases at J, with 10 bases in the middle. The CDR3 is 15 residues long. Germline CDR1 and CDR2: SGDLS and YYNGEE. The CDR3 sequence: CASSVAGGVNEKLFF. The DNA of the CDR3 is TGTGCCAGCAGCGTAGCTGGGGGAGTTAATGAAAAACTGTTTTTT. The entire variable domain, with the rest obtained from reference TRBV9 and TRBJ1-4, is as follows: DSGVTQTPKHLITATGQRVTLRCSPRSGDLSVYWYQQSLDQGLQFLIQYYNGEERAKGNILERFSAQQFPDLHSELNLSSLELGDSALYFCASSVAGGVNEKLFFGSGTQLSVL.

The V gene is TRBV6-5, the J gene TRBJ1-3; D gene uncertain. The CDR3 spans 12 residues. The germline V gene encodes CDR1 MNHEY and CDR2 SVGAGI. V gave up 6 bases and J gave up 2 bases, with 5 bases separating them. Written as DNA, the CDR3 is TGTGCCAGCAGCATAGCTGGAAACACCATATATTTT. It translates to CASSIAGNTIYF.

In its sample, this clone was seen once. The gene calls are TRBV6-1 and TRBJ1-5; D uncertain. CDR3 size: 16 residues. Germline-derived CDR1 and CDR2 are MNHNS and SASEGT. V was cut by 4 bases and J by 4 bases, with 17 bases left in between. The CDR3 DNA follows: TGTGCCAGCAGTGTAAGTTTGGCAGAAAAGAATCAGCCCCAGCATTTT. Its protein is CASSVSLAEKNQPQHF.

This chain links TRBV29-1 with TRBJ1-1, with D uncertain. Per germline, CDR1 SQVTM and CDR2 ANQGSEA. The CDR3 is 14 residues long. V lost 4 bases, J lost 0 bases, and 12 bases lay in between. The CDR3 protein is CSVVAGVMNTEAFF. The CDR3 nucleotides read TGCAGCGTTGTTGCCGGGGTAATGAACACTGAAGCTTTCTTT.